The entry below gives a single TCR beta chain sequence along with its context. What it binds is not known. The trim removed 8 bases at V and 4 bases at J, leaving 3 bases unmatched. The CDR3 has 12 amino acids. Per the germline V gene, CDR1 is MDHEN and CDR2 is SYDVKM. The table came from immunoSEQ multiplex PCR; TCRdb's copy has only in-frame clones and leaves some out. The sample has about 41,000 clones, about 70% seen once. These data come from a study of PD-1 blockade in classical Hodgkin lymphoma. Across the whole study: Patients received nivolumab 3 mg/kg intravenously every 2 weeks.

Every patient was affected by relapse after autologous stem cell transplantation, while exposure to brentuximab vedotin was not uniform. Best outcomes ranged across complete response, partial response and progressive disease. Overall study findings and caveats: Patients who responded completely had about the same baseline diversity as newly diagnosed patients. By C4D1, CD4+ diversity increased significantly, especially in complete responders.

The genes are TRBV28 and TRBJ1-2, with TRBD1 matching over 8 bases. This material consisted of peripheral blood mononuclear cells (PBMCs), taken at baseline. This TCR came from a human donor with classical Hodgkin lymphoma. CDR3 bases: TGTGCCAGCTCGGACAGGGTCTATGGCTACACCTTC. Residues: CASSDRVYGYTF.